This entry is about one T cell receptor (beta chain). Antigen specificity is unknown. Unmatched junction bases numbered 5, after V lost 6 bases and J lost 7 bases. The germline CDR1 and CDR2 sequences are DFQATT and SNEGSKA (reference sequence). The CDR3 extends over 13 amino acids. This entry comes from a study of identical twins. Study findings and constraints: Fewer insertions marked abundant cord blood beta clonotypes; young adult naive trended weakly, memory not at all.

MiXCR was run by TCRdb on the 5' RACE reads, yielding one entry per CDR3 protein. The top ten clones hold roughly 0.46% of a sample with just under 550,000 distinct CDR3 sequences, approximately 14% of them seen once. The data were also submitted as part of a second study, on yellow fever vaccine responses in identical twins.

The sample consisted of CD4+ T cells sorted from blood. The chain joins TRBV20-1 to TRBJ1-5; 11 nucleotides align to TRBD1. The clonotype was recovered from a woman aged 18 to 35 in good health. CDR3 in DNA: TGCAGTGCGATGGACAGGGGGCGGCAGCCCCAGCATTTT. It specifies CSAMDRGRQPQHF.